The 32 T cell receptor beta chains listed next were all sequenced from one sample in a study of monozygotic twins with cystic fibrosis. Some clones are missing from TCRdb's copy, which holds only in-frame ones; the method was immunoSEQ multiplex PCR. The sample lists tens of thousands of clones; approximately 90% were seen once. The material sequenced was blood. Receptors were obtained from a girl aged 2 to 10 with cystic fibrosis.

CDR3 loop: CASSLQGLGTEAFF. DNA for the CDR3: TGTGCCAGCAGTCTACAGGGCCTAGGCACTGAAGCTTTCTTT. The rearrangement links TRBV2 to TRBJ1-1; possible D gene TRBD1, 6 bases. The CDR3 loop spans 14 amino acids. With 5 bases removed from V and 4 bases from J, the gap between germline ends came to 14 bases. Germline CDR1 SNHLY, CDR2 FYNNEI.

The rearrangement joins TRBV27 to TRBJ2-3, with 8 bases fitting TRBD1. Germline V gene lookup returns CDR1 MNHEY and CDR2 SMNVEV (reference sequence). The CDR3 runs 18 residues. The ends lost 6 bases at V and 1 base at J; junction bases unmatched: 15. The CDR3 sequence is CASRTKGQGSGGTDTQYF. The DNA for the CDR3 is TGTGCCAGCAGAACCAAAGGACAGGGCTCGGGGGGCACAGATACGCAGTATTTT.

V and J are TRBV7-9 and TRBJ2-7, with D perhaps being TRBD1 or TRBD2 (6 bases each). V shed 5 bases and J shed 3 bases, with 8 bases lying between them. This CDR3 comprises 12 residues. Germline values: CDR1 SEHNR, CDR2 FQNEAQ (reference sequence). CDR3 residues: CASSGGLYEQYF. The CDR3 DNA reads TGTGCCAGCAGCGGGGGGCTCTACGAGCAGTACTTC. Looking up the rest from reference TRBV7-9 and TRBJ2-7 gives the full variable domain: DTGVSQNPRHKITKRGQNVTFRCDPISEHNRLYWYRQTLGQGPEFLTYFQNEAQLEKSRLLSDRFSAERPKGSFSTLEIQRTEQGDSAMYLCASSGGLYEQYFGPGTRLTVT.

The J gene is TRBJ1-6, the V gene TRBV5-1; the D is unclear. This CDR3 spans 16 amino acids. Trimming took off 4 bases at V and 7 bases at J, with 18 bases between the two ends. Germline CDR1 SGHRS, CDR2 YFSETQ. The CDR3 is CASSPQAVTPNSPLHF. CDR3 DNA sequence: TGCGCCAGCAGCCCGCAGGCCGTTACCCCAAATTCACCCCTCCACTTT.

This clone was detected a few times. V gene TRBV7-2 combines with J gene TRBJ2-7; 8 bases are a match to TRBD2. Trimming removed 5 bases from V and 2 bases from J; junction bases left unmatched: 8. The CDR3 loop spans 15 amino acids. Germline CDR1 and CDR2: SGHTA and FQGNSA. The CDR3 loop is CASSPSGGGTYEQYF. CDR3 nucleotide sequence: TGTGCCAGCAGCCCGTCAGGCGGGGGGACCTACGAGCAGTACTTC.

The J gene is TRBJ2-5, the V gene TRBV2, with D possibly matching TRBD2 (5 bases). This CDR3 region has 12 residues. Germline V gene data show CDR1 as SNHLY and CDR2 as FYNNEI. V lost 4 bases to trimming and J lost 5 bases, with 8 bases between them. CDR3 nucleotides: TGTGCCAGCAGTGCGGGAACTGAGACCCAGTACTTC. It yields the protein CASSAGTETQYF.

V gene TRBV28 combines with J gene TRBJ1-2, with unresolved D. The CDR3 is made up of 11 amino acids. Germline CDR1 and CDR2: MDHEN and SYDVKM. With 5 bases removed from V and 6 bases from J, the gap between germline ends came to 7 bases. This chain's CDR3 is CASSLRDGYTF. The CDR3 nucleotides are TGTGCCAGCAGTCTCCGGGATGGCTACACCTTC.

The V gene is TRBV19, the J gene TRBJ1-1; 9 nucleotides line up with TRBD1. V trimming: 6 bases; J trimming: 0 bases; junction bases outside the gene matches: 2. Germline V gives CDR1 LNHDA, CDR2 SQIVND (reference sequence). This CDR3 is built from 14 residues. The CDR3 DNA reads TGTGCCAGTAGGCGGGACAGGGTGAACACTGAAGCTTTCTTT. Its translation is CASRRDRVNTEAFF.

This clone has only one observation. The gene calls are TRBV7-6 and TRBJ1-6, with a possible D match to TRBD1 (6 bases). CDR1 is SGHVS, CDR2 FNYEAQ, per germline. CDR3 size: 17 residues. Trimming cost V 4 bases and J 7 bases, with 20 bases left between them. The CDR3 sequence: CASSSTRGASMNSPLHF. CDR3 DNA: TGTGCCAGCAGCTCAACTCGGGGGGCGTCTATGAATTCACCCCTCCACTTT.

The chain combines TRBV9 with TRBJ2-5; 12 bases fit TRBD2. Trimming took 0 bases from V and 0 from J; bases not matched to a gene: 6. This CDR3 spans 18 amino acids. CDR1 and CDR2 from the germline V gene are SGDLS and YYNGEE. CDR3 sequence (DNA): TGTGCCAGCAGCGTAGAACTAGCGGGGGGTTTGTACCAAGAGACCCAGTACTTC. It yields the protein CASSVELAGGLYQETQYF.

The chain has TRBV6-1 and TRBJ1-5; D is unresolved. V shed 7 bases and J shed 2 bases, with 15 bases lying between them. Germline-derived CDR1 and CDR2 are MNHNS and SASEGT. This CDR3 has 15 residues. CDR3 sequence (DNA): TGTGCCAGCACCCAAGCATTATGGGGCAATCAGCCCCAGCATTTT. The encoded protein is CASTQALWGNQPQHF.

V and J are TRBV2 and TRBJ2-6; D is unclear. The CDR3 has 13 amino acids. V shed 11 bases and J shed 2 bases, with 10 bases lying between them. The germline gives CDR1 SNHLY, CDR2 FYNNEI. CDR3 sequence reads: CAPRQAGANVLTF. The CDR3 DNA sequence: TGTGCCCCCCGGCAGGCTGGGGCCAACGTCCTGACTTTC.

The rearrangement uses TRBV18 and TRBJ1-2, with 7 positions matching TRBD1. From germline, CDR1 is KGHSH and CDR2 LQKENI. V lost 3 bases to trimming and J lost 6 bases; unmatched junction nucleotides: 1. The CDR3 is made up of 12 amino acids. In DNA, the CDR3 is TGTGCCAGCTCACCCGACAGGGATGGCTACACCTTC. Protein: CASSPDRDGYTF.

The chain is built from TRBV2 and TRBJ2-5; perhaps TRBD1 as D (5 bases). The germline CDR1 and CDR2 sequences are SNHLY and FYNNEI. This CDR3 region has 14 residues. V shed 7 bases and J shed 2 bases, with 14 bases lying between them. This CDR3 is CASTAGFPQETQYF. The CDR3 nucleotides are TGTGCCAGCACGGCAGGGTTCCCGCAAGAGACCCAGTACTTC.

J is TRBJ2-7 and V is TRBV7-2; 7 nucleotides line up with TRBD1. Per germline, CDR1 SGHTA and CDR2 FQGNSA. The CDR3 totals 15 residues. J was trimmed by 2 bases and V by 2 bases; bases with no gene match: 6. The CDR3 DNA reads TGTGCCAGCAGCTTATCGACAGGGAGAACCTACGAGCAGTACTTC. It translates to CASSLSTGRTYEQYF. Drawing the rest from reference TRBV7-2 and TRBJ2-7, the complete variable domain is GAGVSQSPSNKVTEKGKDVELRCDPISGHTALYWYRQSLGQGLEFLIYFQGNSAPDKSGLPSDRFSAERTGGSVSTLTIQRTQQEDSAVYLCASSLSTGRTYEQYFGPGTRLTVT.

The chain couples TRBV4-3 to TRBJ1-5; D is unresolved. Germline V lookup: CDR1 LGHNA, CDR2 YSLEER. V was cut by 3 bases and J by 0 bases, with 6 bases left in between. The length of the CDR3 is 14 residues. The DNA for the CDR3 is TGCGCCAGCAGCCAGGCACTTAGCAATCAGCCCCAGCATTTT. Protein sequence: CASSQALSNQPQHF.

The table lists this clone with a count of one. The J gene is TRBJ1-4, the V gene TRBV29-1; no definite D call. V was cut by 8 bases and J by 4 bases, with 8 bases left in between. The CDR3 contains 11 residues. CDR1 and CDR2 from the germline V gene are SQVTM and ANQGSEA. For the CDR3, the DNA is TGCAGCACCGGCGATAATGAAAAACTGTTTTTT. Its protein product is CSTGDNEKLFF.

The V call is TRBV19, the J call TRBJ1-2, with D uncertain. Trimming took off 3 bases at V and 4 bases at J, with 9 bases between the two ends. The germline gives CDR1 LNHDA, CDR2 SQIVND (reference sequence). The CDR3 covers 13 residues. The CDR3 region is CASSIGRIYGYTF. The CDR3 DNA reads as TGTGCCAGTAGTATTGGGCGGATCTATGGCTACACCTTC.

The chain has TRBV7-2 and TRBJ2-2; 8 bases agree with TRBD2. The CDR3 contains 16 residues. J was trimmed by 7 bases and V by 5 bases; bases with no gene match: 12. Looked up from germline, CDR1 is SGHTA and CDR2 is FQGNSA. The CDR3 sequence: CASSPRGAGWDGELFF. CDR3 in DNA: TGTGCCAGCAGCCCGCGGGGGGCCGGCTGGGACGGGGAGCTGTTTTTT.

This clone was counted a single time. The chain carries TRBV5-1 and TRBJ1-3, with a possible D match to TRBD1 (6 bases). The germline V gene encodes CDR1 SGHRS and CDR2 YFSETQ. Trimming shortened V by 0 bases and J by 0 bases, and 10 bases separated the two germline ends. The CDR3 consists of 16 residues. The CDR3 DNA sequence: TGCGCCAGCAGCTTGGCCCAGGGGAGCTCTGGAAACACCATATATTTT. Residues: CASSLAQGSSGNTIYF. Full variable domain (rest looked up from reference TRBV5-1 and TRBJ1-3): KAGVTQTPRYLIKTRGQQVTLSCSPISGHRSVSWYQQTPGQGLQFLFEYFSETQRNKGNFPGRFSGRQFSNSRSEMNVSTLELGDSALYLCASSLAQGSSGNTIYFGEGSWLTVV.

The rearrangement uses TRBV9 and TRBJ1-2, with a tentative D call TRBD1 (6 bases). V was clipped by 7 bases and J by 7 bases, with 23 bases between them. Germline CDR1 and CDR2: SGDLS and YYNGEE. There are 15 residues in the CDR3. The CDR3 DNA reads TGTGCCAGCCAAGGAGGGGGGGGCCCACTCCGTGGCTACACCTTC. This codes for CASQGGGGPLRGYTF.

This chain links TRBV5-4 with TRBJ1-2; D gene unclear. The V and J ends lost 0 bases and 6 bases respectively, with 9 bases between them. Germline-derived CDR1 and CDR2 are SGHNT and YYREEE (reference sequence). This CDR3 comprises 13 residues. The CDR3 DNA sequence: TGTGCCAGCAGCTTGGCCATTAGTGATGGCTACACCTTC. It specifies CASSLAISDGYTF.

CDR3 in amino acids: CASSAPGGVDEQYF. CDR3 DNA: TGTGCCAGCAGTGCTCCCGGGGGGGTCGACGAGCAGTACTTC. The genes are TRBV25-1 and TRBJ2-7, with TRBD2 matching over 8 bases. Germline trimming cut 4 bases from V and 5 bases from J; bases unmatched to any gene: 7. CDR3 length: 14 residues. CDR1 MGHDK and CDR2 SYGVNS come from the germline V gene.

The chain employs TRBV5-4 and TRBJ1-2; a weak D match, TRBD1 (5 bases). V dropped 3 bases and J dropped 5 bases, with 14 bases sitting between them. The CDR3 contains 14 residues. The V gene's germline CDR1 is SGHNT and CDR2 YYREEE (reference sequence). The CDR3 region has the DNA TGTGCCAGCAGCTGGGGGGAGATCCATTATGGCTACACCTTC. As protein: CASSWGEIHYGYTF.

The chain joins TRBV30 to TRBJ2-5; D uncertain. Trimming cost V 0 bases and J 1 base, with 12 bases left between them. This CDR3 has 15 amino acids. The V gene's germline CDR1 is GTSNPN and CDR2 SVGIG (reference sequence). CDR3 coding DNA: TGTGCCTGGAGTGTACCTCGACCCTTCCAAGAGACCCAGTACTTC. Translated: CAWSVPRPFQETQYF.

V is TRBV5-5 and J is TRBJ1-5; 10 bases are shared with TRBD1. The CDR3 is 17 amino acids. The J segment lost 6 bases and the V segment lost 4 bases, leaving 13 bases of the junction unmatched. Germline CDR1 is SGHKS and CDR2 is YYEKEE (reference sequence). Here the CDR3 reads CASSLGPGTGDTQPQHF. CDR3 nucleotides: TGTGCCAGCAGCCTTGGCCCCGGGACAGGGGATACTCAGCCCCAGCATTTT. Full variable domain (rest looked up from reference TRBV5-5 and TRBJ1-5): DAGVTQSPTHLIKTRGQQVTLRCSPISGHKSVSWYQQVLGQGPQFIFQYYEKEERGRGNFPDRFSARQFPNYSSELNVNALLLGDSALYLCASSLGPGTGDTQPQHFGDGTRLSIL.

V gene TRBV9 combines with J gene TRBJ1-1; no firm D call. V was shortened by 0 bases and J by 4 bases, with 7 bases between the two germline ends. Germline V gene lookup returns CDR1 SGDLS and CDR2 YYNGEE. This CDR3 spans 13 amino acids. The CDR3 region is CASSVGSGTEAFF. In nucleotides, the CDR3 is TGTGCCAGCAGCGTAGGCTCGGGCACTGAAGCTTTCTTT.

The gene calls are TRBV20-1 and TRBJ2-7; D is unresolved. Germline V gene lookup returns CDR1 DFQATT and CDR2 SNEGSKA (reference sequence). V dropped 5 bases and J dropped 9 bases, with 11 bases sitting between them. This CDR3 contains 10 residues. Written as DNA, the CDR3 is TGCAGTGCTGAATTGGACGTGCAGTACTTC. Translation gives CSAELDVQYF.

The CDR3 DNA reads TGTGCCAGCAGCTCCGGCCTAGCCCACCAAGAGACCCAGTACTTC. Amino acid sequence: CASSSGLAHQETQYF. This chain connects TRBV7-9 to TRBJ2-5; weak D call: TRBD2 (5 bases). The CDR3 is 15 residues long. Per the germline V gene, CDR1 is SEHNR and CDR2 is FQNEAQ (reference sequence). Trimming stripped 4 bases from V and 0 bases from J, with 12 bases between.

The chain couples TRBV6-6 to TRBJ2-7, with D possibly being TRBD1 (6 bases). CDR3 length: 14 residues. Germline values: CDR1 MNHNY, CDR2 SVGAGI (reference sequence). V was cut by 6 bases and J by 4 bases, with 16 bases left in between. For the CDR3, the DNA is TGTGCCAGCAGCCCACAGGGCGCAACGTACGAGCAGTACTTC. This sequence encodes CASSPQGATYEQYF.

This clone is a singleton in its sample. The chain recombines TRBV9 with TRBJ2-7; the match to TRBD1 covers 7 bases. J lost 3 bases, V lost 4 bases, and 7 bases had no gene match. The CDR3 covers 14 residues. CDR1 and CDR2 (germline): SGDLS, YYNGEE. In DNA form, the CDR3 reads TGTGCCAGCAGCCCCCGGGACAGAAACTACGAGCAGTACTTC. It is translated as CASSPRDRNYEQYF. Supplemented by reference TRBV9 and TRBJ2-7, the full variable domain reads DSGVTQTPKHLITATGQRVTLRCSPRSGDLSVYWYQQSLDQGLQFLIQYYNGEERAKGNILERFSAQQFPDLHSELNLSSLELGDSALYFCASSPRDRNYEQYFGPGTRLTVT.

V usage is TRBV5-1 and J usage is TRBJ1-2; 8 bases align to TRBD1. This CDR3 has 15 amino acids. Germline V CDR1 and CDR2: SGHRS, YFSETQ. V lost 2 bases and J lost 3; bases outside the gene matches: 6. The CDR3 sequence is CASSFSGTGHYGYTF. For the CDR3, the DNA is TGCGCCAGCAGCTTTTCCGGGACAGGTCACTATGGCTACACCTTC. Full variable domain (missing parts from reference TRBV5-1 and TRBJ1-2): KAGVTQTPRYLIKTRGQQVTLSCSPISGHRSVSWYQQTPGQGLQFLFEYFSETQRNKGNFPGRFSGRQFSNSRSEMNVSTLELGDSALYLCASSFSGTGHYGYTFGSGTRLTVV.